This T cell receptor beta chain was recorded in a study of radiation and T cells in renal cell carcinoma. Background on the study: Nephrectomy followed 15 Gy stereotactic body radiation by 4 weeks.

Regarding time point: baseline pretreatment blood. Treatment reported: 15 Gy SBRT to primary tumor, nephrectomy 4 weeks later. After SBRT, blood was collected at 2 and 4 weeks, plus baseline. As regards this clone: Its antigen is undetermined.

General study results and limits: In blood, top tumor clones expanded by 2 weeks, shrinking by 4.

V was shortened by 1 base and J by 2 bases, with 12 bases between the two germline ends. The CDR3 extends over 16 amino acids. CDR1 is LNHDA and CDR2 is SQIVND in the germline V gene (reference sequence). TCRdb keeps only in-frame clones here, not all; method: immunoSEQ multiplex PCR. The sample contains over 120,000 clones, about 88% of which appear only once. This sequence originates from a woman in her forties or fifties with renal cell carcinoma. The V gene is TRBV19, the J gene TRBJ1-5; perhaps TRBD1 as D (6 bases). Material: blood, obtained from a patient whose treatment included radiotherapy and nephrectomy. The CDR3 reads CASSIVGGLGNQPQHF. CDR3 DNA: TGTGCCAGTAGTATAGTGGGGGGGCTTGGCAATCAGCCCCAGCATTTT. The variable domain in full, with the rest retrieved from reference TRBV19 and TRBJ1-5, is DGGITQSPKYLFRKEGQNVTLSCEQNLNHDAMYWYRQDPGQGLRLIYYSQIVNDFQKGDIAEGYSVSREKKESFPLTVTSAQKNPTAFYLCASSIVGGLGNQPQHFGDGTRLSIL.